This T cell receptor beta chain was recorded in a study of STAT5B mutations in CD4+ large granular lymphocyte leukemia. The assay was run at survey level. Generated by immunoSEQ multiplex PCR, the TCRdb table keeps only in-frame clones and is missing some. The sample shows around 20,000 clones, 82% of them seen only once. To note about this clone: The antigen is not known.

V shed 0 bases and J 0 bases; nucleotides not matched to a gene: 1. This CDR3 comprises 15 residues. Germline CDR1 reads SGHAT; CDR2 reads FQNNGV. Study-level results: Compared with healthy controls (2/35), patient top clones favored TRBV06 (8/27). No patients shared main leukemic clonotypes, though about 25% appeared at low frequency elsewhere. Data were not HLA-matched across samples.

The V call is TRBV11-2, the J call TRBJ2-7; 8 nucleotides line up with TRBD2. The sample consisted of CD4+ T cells from blood buffy coats. This clonotype originated in a human donor in good health. CDR3 DNA: TGTGCCAGCAGCTTAGATGGGACTAGCTCCTACGAGCAGTACTTC. Its protein product is CASSLDGTSSYEQYF.